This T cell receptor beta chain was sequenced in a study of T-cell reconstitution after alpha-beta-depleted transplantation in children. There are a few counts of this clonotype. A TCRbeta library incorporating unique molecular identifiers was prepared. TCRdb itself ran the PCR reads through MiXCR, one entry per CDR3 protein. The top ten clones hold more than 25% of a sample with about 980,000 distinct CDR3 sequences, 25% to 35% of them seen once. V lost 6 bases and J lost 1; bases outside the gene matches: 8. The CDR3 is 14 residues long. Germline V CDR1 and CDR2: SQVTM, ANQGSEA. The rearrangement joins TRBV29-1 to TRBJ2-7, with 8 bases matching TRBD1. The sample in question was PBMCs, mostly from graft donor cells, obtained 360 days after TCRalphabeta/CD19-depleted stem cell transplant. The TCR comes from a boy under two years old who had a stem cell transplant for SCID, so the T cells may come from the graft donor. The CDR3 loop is CSVPGTGKSYEQYF. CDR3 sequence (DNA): TGCAGCGTCCCCGGGACAGGAAAGTCCTACGAGCAGTACTTC.